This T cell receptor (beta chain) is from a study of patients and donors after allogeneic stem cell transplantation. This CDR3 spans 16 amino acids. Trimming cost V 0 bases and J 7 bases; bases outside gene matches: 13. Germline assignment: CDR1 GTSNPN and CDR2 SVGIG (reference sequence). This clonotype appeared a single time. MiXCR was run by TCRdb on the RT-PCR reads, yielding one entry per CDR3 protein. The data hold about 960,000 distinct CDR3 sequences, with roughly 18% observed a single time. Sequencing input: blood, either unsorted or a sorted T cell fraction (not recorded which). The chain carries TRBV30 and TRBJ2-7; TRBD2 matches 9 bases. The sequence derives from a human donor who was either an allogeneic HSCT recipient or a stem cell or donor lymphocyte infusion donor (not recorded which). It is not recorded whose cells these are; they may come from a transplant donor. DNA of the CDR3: TGTGCCTGGAGTGTAGGCGGGGGGGCCCCTCTCAGGGAGCAGTACTTC. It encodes CAWSVGGGAPLREQYF.